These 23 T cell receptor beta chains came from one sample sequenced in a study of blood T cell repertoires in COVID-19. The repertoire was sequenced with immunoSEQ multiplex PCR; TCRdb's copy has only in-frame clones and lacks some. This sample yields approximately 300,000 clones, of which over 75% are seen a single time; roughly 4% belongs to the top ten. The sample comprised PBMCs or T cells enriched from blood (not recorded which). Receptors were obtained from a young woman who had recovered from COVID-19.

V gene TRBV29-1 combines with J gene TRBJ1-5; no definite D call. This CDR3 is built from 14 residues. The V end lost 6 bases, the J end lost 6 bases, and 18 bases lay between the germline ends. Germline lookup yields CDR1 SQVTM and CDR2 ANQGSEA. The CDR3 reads CSVAQNIAGQPQHF. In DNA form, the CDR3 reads TGCAGCGTGGCCCAAAATATCGCGGGTCAGCCCCAGCATTTT.

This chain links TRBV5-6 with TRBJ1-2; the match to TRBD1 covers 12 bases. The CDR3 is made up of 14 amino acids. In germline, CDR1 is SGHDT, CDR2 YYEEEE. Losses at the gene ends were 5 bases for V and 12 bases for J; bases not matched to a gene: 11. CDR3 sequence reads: CASSPTGTGGVDTF. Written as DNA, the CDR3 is TGTGCCAGCAGTCCGACCGGGACAGGGGGCGTAGACACCTTC.

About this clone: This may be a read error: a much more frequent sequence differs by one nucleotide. CDR3 sequence reads: CASSEDSNSPLHF. CDR3 in DNA: TGTGCCAGCAGTGAGGACAGTAATTCACCCCTCCACTTT. The chain joins TRBV6-1 to TRBJ1-6; maybe TRBD1 (6 bases). The V end was cut by 3 bases, the J end by 6 bases, with 6 bases between. The CDR3 runs to 13 residues. CDR1 is MNHNS and CDR2 is SASEGT in the germline V gene.

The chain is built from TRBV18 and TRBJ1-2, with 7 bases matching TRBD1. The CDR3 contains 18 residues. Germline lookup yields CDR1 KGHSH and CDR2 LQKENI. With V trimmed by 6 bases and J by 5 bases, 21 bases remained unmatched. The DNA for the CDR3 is TGTGCCAGCTCCCCAAAGGAGGCCAGGGGGGCTTCGGGTTATGGCTACACCTTC. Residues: CASSPKEARGASGYGYTF.

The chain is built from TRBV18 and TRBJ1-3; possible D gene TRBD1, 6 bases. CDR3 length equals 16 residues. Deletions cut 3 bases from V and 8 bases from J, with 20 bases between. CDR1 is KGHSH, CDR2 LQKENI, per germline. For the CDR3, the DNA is TGTGCCAGCTCACCTTTTCAGTCGGGACAAGGGGACACCATATATTTT. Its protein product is CASSPFQSGQGDTIYF.

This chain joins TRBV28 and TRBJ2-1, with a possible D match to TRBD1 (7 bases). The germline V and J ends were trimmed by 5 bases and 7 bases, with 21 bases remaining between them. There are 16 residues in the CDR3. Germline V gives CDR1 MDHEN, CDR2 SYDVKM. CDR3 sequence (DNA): TGTGCCAGCAGTCGGCCCCAGGGGGGTATGTCGAATGAGCAGTTCTTC. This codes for CASSRPQGGMSNEQFF.

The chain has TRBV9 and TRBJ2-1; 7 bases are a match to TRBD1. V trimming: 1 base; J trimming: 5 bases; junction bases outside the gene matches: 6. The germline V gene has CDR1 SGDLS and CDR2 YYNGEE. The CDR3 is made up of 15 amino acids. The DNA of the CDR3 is TGTGCCAGCAGCGTAACCCTAGGGACAGACAATGAGCAGTTCTTC. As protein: CASSVTLGTDNEQFF.

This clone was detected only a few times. CDR3 bases: TGTGCCAGCAGCGCGGGGACTAGAGAGGTGGTCCAGTACTTC. Its protein is CASSAGTREVVQYF. V gene TRBV21-1 combines with J gene TRBJ2-5; the D segment call TRBD2 is taken from the table without a DNA check. TRBV21-1 is a documented pseudogene. The length of the CDR3 is 14 residues.

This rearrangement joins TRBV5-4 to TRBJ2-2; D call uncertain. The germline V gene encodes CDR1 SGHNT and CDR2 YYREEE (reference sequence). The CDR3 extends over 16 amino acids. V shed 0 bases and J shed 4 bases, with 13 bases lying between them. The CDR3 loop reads CASSLVGDFGTGELFF. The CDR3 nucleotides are TGTGCCAGCAGCTTGGTTGGAGACTTTGGCACCGGGGAGCTGTTTTTT.

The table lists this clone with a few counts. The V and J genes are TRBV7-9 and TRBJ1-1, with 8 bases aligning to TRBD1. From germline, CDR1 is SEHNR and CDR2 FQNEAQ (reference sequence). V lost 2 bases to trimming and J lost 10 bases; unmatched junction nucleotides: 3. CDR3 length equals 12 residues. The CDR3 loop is CASSLSTGGAFF. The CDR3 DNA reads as TGTGCCAGCAGCTTATCCACAGGGGGAGCTTTCTTT.

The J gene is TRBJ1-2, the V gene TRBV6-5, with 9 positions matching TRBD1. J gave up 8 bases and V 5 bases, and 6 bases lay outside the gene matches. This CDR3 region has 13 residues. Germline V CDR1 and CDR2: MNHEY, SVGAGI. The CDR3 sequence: CASSKQGADGYTF. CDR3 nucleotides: TGTGCCAGCAGTAAACAGGGGGCTGACGGCTACACCTTC.

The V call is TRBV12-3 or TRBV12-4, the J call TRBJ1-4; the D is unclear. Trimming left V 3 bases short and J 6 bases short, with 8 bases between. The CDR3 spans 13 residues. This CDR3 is CASSFHRDEKLFF. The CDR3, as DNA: TGTGCCAGCAGTTTTCACAGAGATGAAAAACTGTTTTTT.

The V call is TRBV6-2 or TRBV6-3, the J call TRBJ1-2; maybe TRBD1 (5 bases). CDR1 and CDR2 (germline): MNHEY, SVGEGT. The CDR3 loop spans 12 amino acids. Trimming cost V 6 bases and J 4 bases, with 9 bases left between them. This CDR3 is CASSDRAYGYTF. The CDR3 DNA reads TGTGCCAGCAGCGACAGAGCCTATGGCTACACCTTC.

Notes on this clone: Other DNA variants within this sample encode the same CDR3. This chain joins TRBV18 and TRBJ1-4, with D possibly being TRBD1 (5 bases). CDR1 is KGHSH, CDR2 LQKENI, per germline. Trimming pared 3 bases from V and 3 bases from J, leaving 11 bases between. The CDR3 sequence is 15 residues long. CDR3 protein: CASSPLQGPNEKLFF. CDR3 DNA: TGTGCCAGCTCACCCCTTCAGGGTCCTAATGAAAAACTGTTTTTT.

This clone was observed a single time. The CDR3 DNA reads as TGTGCCAGTACCGGACAGGCCGAGGCTCCCCACTCTGGGGCCAACGTCCTGACTTTC. Its translation is CASTGQAEAPHSGANVLTF. J is TRBJ2-6 and V is TRBV19; 7 nucleotides agree with TRBD1. This CDR3 spans 19 amino acids. V shed 7 bases, J shed 0 bases, and the junction held 15 bases outside the gene matches. Per the germline V gene, CDR1 is LNHDA and CDR2 is SQIVND (reference sequence). The full variable domain, with the rest looked up from reference TRBV19 and TRBJ2-6, is DGGITQSPKYLFRKEGQNVTLSCEQNLNHDAMYWYRQDPGQGLRLIYYSQIVNDFQKGDIAEGYSVSREKKESFPLTVTSAQKNPTAFYLCASTGQAEAPHSGANVLTFGAGSRLTVL.

The CDR3 loop reads CASNSDVRAKNIQYF. DNA of the CDR3: TGTGCCAGCAACTCCGACGTGCGGGCCAAAAACATTCAGTACTTC. The chain employs TRBV5-5 and TRBJ2-4; D ambiguous. CDR3 length: 15 amino acids. Per the germline V gene, CDR1 is SGHKS and CDR2 is YYEKEE (reference sequence). Between the trimmed V and J ends, which lost 6 bases and 1 base, there was a span of 14 bases.

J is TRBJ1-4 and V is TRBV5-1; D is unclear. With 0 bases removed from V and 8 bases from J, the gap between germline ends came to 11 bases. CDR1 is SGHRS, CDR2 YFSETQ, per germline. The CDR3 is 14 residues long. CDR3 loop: CASSLGKTREKLFF. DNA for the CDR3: TGCGCCAGCAGCTTGGGGAAAACTAGGGAAAAACTGTTTTTT.

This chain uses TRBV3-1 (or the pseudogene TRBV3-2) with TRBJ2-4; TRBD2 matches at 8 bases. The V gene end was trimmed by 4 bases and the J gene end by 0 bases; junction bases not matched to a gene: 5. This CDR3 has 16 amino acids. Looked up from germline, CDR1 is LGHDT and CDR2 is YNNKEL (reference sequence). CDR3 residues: CASSPRGGVAKNIQYF. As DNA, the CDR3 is TGTGCCAGCAGCCCCCGGGGGGGGGTAGCCAAAAACATTCAGTACTTC.

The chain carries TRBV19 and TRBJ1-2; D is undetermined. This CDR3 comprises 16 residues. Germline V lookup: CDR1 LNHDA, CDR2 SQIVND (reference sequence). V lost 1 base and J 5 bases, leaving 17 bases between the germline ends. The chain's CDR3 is CASSIGWAGSKYGYTF. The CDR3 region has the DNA TGTGCCAGTAGTATAGGGTGGGCCGGGAGTAAGTATGGCTACACCTTC.

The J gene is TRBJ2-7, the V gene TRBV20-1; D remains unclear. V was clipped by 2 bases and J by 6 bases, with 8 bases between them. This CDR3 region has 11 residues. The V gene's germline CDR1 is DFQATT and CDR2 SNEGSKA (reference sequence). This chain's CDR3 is CSARRQAEQYF. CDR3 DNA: TGCAGTGCTAGAAGGCAGGCCGAGCAGTACTTC.

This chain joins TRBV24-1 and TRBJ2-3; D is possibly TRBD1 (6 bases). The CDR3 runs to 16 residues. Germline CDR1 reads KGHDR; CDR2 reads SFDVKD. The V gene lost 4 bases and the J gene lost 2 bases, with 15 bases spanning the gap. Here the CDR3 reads CATSESTGFPTDTQYF. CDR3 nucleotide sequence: TGTGCCACCAGTGAGTCTACAGGGTTTCCCACAGATACGCAGTATTTT.

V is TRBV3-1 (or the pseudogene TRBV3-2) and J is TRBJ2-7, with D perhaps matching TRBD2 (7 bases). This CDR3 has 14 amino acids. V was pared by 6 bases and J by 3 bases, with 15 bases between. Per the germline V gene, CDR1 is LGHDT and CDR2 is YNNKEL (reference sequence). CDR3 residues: CASRARGPYYEQYF. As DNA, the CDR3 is TGTGCCAGCAGAGCGCGGGGGCCATACTACGAGCAGTACTTC.

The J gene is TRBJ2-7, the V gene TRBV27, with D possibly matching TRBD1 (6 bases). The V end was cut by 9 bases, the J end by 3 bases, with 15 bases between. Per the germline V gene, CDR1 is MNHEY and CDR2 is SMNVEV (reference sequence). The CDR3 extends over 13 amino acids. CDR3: CASQGPGYYEQYF. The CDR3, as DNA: TGTGCCAGTCAGGGGCCCGGCTACTACGAGCAGTACTTC.